This T cell receptor beta chain was obtained from a study of cytomegalovirus exposure and HLA in healthy donors. Study-level points and caveats: While the bulk of TCR sequences proved rare, some public TCRs turned up in many donors.

PCR primers comprised 60 Vbeta and 13 Jbeta primers. TCRdb's copy holds only in-frame clones and misses some; the assay was immunoSEQ multiplex PCR. The data contain about 120,000 clones, approximately 80% of them singletons. This CDR3 has 17 residues. CDR1 LGHNA and CDR2 YNFKEQ come from the germline V gene. V was cut by 0 bases and J by 0 bases, with 13 bases left in between. About this clone itself: Antigen specificity is unknown.

The receptor was derived from a young woman in good health and CMV-seronegative. Sequencing used PBMCs. The rearrangement uses TRBV4-2 and TRBJ2-3, with D possibly TRBD2 on 6 matching bases. CDR3 sequence: CASSQEGLATSTDTQYF. The CDR3 DNA sequence: TGTGCCAGCAGCCAAGAGGGTCTAGCGACTAGCACAGATACGCAGTATTTT.